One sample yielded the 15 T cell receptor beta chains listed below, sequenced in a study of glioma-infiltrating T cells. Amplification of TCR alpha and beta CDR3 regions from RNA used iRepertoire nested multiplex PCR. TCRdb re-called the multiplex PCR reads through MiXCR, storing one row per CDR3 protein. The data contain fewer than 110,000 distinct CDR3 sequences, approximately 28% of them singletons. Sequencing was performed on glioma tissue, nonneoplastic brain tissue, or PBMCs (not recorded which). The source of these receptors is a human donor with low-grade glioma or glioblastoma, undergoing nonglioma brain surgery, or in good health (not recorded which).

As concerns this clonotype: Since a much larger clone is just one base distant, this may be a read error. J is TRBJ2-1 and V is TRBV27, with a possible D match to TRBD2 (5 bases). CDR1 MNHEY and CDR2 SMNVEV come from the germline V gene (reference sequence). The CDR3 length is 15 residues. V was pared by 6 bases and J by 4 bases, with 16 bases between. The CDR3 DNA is TGTGCCAGCAGGGGATACGGGGTGTTTTACAATGAGCAGTTCTTC. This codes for CASRGYGVFYNEQFF.

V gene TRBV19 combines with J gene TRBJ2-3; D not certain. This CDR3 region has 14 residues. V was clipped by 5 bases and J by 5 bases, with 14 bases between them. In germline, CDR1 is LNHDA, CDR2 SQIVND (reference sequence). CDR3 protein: CASSPGYVLDTQYF. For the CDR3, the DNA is TGTGCCAGTAGTCCTGGTTACGTCTTAGATACGCAGTATTTT. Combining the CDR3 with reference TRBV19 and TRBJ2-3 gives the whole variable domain DGGITQSPKYLFRKEGQNVTLSCEQNLNHDAMYWYRQDPGQGLRLIYYSQIVNDFQKGDIAEGYSVSREKKESFPLTVTSAQKNPTAFYLCASSPGYVLDTQYFGPGTRLTVL.

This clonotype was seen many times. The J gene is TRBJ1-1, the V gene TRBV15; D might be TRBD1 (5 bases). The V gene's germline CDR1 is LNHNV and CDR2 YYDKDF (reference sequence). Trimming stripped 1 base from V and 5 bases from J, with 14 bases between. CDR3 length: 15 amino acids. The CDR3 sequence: CATSRGWGGVTEAFF. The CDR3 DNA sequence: TGTGCCACCAGCAGAGGATGGGGCGGCGTTACTGAAGCTTTCTTT.

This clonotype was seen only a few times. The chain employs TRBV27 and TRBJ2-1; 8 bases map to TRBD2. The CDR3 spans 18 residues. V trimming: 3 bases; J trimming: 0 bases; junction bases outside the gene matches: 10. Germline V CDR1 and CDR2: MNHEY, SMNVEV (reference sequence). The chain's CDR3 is CASSLGLGITSSYNEQFF. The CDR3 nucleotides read TGTGCCAGCAGTTTGGGACTAGGGATTACCAGCTCCTACAATGAGCAGTTCTTC.

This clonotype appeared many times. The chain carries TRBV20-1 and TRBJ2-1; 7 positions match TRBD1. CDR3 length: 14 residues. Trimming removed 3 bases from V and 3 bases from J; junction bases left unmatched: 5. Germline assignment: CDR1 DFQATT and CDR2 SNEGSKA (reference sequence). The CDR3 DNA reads TGCAGTGCTAGCCGGGACAGAGACTACAATGAGCAGTTCTTC. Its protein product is CSASRDRDYNEQFF.

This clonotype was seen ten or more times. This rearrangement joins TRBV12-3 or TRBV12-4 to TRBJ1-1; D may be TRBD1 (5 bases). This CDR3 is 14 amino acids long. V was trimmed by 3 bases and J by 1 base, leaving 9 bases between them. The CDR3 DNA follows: TGTGCCAGCAGTTTTGGACACTCGAACACTGAAGCTTTCTTT. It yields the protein CASSFGHSNTEAFF.

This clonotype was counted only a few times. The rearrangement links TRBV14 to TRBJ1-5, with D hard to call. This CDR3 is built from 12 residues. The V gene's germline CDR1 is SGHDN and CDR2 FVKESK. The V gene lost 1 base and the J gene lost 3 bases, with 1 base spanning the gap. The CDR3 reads CASSQANQPQHF. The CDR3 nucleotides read TGTGCCAGCAGCCAAGCCAATCAGCCCCAGCATTTT.

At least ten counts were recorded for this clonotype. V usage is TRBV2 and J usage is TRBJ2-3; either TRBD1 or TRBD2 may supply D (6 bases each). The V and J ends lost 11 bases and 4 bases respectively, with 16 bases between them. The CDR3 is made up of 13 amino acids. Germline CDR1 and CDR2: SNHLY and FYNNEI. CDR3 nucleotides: TGTGCCCTGGGGGCGGGGAGGTCAGATACGCAGTATTTT. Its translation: CALGAGRSDTQYF.

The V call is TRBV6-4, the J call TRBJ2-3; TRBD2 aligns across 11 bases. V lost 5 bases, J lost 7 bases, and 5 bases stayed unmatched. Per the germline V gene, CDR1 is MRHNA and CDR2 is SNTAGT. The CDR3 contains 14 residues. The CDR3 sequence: CASSSTSGDYTQYF. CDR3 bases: TGTGCCAGCAGTTCGACTAGCGGGGATTATACGCAGTATTTT.

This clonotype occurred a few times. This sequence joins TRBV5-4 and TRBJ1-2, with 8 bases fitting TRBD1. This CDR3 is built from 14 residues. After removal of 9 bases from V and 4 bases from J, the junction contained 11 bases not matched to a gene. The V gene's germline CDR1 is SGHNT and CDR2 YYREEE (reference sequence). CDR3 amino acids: CAIETGTGSYGYTF. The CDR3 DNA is TGTGCCATCGAGACCGGGACAGGATCCTATGGCTACACCTTC. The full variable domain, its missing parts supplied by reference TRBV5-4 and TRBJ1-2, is ETGVTQSPTHLIKTRGQQVTLRCSSQSGHNTVSWYQQALGQGPQFIFQYYREEENGRGNFPPRFSGLQFPNYSSELNVNALELDDSALYLCAIETGTGSYGYTFGSGTRLTVV.

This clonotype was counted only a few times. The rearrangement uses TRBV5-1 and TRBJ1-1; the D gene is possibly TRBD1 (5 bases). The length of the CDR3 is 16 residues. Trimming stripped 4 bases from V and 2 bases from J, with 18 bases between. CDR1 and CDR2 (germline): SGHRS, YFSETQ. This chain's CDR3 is CASSVPHNGDNTEAFF. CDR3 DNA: TGCGCCAGCAGCGTTCCTCATAACGGGGACAACACTGAAGCTTTCTTT.

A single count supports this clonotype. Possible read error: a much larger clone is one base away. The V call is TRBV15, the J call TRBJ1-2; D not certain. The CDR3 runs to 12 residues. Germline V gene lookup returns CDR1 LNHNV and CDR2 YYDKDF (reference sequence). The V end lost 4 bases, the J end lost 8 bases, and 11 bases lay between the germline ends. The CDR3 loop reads CATSTAVGGYTF. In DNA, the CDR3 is TGTGCCACCAGCACAGCTGTAGGGGGCTACACCTTC.

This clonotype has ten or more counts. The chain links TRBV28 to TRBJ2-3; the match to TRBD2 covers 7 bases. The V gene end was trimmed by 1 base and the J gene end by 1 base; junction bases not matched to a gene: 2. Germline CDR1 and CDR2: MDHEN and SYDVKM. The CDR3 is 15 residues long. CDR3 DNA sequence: TGTGCCAGCAGTTTATTCGCGGGGGGCACAGATACGCAGTATTTT. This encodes CASSLFAGGTDTQYF.

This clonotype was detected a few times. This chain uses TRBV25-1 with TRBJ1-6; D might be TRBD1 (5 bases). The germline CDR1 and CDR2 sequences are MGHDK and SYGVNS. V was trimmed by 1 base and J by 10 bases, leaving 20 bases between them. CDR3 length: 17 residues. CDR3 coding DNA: TGTGCCAGCAGTGAATGTAGCGGGGGAATAGAGCGATCACCCCTCCACTTT. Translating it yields CASSECSGGIERSPLHF.

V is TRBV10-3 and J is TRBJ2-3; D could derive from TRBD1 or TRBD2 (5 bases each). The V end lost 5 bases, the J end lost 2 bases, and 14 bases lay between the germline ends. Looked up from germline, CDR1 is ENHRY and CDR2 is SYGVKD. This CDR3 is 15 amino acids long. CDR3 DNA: TGTGCCATCAGTTCCAGTACGGGGCCCACAGATACGCAGTATTTT. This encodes CAISSSTGPTDTQYF.